A selection of T cell receptor beta chains follows, all from one sample in a study of CD8+ T cells in alopecia areata. Only in-frame clones appear in the TCRdb table, and some are missing; sequencing was by immunoSEQ multiplex PCR. The table includes about 140,000 clones, approximately 86% detected once. Here the sequenced sample was CD8+ T cells sorted from blood, taken at week 4, from a patient treated with tofacitinib. These receptors were taken from a human donor with alopecia areata. The CDR3 runs from the conserved cysteine through the conserved F or W. Fields, in order: J gene, V gene, clone size, D gene, CDR3 DNA, CDR3 protein. D genes are given only for firm matches. Some rows have no size entry. The others give once, few or many, or a class for an expanded clone.

J: TRBJ2-7; V: TRBV27; size: NA; D: NA; DNA: TGTGCCAGCAGTTTAGCCAGAACCTACGAGCAGTACTTC; CDR3: CASSLARTYEQYF
J: TRBJ1-2; V: TRBV4-1; size: NA; D: NA; DNA: TGCGCCAGCAGCCAAGGCCCGGGGGGCTACACCTTC; CDR3: CASSQGPGGYTF
J: TRBJ2-3; V: TRBV29-1; size: NA; D: TRBD2; DNA: TGCAGCGTTGGGGCGGGAGGGCCAGATACGCAGTATTTT; CDR3: CSVGAGGPDTQYF
J: TRBJ2-7; V: TRBV29-1; size: NA; D: NA; DNA: TGCAGCGTTGAACAGGGTATCGAGCAGTACTTC; CDR3: CSVEQGIEQYF
J: TRBJ2-3; V: TRBV7-9; size: few; D: TRBD2; DNA: TGTGCCAGCAGCAACCAGCTAGCGGAAGGCACAGATACGCAGTATTTT; CDR3: CASSNQLAEGTDTQYF
J: TRBJ1-2; V: TRBV29-1; size: NA; D: TRBD1; DNA: TGCAGCGCCCGGGACAGCGGGGGCTACACCTTC; CDR3: CSARDSGGYTF
J: TRBJ2-7; V: TRBV27; size: NA; D: TRBD2; DNA: TGTGCCAGCACGGCTAGCGGGAGCGAGCAGTACTTC; CDR3: CASTASGSEQYF
J: TRBJ1-1; V: TRBV27; size: NA; D: TRBD1; DNA: TGTGCCAGCAGTTTTGTCTTCCACAGGGGGGACACTGAAGCTTTCTTT; CDR3: CASSFVFHRGDTEAFF
J: TRBJ2-7; V: TRBV5-6; size: NA; D: TRBD1; DNA: TGTGCCAGCAGCTTTGGGACAGGGAGCTCCTACGAGCAGTACTTC; CDR3: CASSFGTGSSYEQYF
J: TRBJ1-4; V: TRBV5-1; size: NA; D: TRBD1; DNA: TGCGCCAGCAGCAGGGACAGGGGGCGGAATGAAAAACTGTTTTTT; CDR3: CASSRDRGRNEKLFF
J: TRBJ2-7; V: TRBV27; size: NA; D: NA; DNA: TGTGCCAGCAGTATTGATGGACCGGCCTACGAGCAGTACTTC; CDR3: CASSIDGPAYEQYF
J: TRBJ1-1; V: TRBV11-2; size: NA; D: NA; DNA: TGTGCCAGCTCCGGCAGGGAAGCTTTCTTT; CDR3: CASSGREAFF
J: TRBJ2-2; V: TRBV7-2; size: NA; D: NA; DNA: TGTGCCAGCAGCCCCGGACGGTACACCGGGGAGCTGTTTTTT; CDR3: CASSPGRYTGELFF
J: TRBJ2-7; V: TRBV11-2; size: NA; D: NA; DNA: TGTGCCAGCAGCTTTGACGAGCAGTACTTC; CDR3: CASSFDEQYF
J: TRBJ2-7; V: TRBV10-2; size: NA; D: NA; DNA: TGCGCCAGCAGTGACTACGAGCAGTACTTC; CDR3: CASSDYEQYF
J: TRBJ1-2; V: TRBV5-6; size: NA; D: NA; DNA: TGTGCCAGCAGCCTTTTGAGAGCTAACTATGGCTACACCTTC; CDR3: CASSLLRANYGYTF
J: TRBJ1-1; V: TRBV5-1; size: NA; D: NA; DNA: TGCGCCAGCAGCCGCGGACAAGGTGAAAACACTGAAGCTTTCTTT; CDR3: CASSRGQGENTEAFF
J: TRBJ1-2; V: TRBV4-1; size: once; D: TRBD1; DNA: TGCGCCAGCAGCCAAGATATTGAGGGGGCCAACTATGGCTACACCTTC; CDR3: CASSQDIEGANYGYTF
J: TRBJ2-1; V: TRBV27; size: many; D: NA; DNA: TGTGCCAGCAGTTGGCTCCCTCTAGGCAATGAGCAGTTCTTC; CDR3: CASSWLPLGNEQFF
J: TRBJ2-1; V: TRBV10-3; size: NA; D: NA; DNA: TGTGCCATCAGTGAAATAGTAGGCAATGAGCAGTTCTTC; CDR3: CAISEIVGNEQFF
J: TRBJ2-5; V: TRBV6-6; size: once; D: TRBD1; DNA: TGTGCCAGCAGTTACTCGACAGGGACCCGAAAGACCCAGTACTTC; CDR3: CASSYSTGTRKTQYF
J: TRBJ1-5; V: TRBV5-8; size: NA; D: NA; DNA: TGTGCCAGCCAACTCGACGGTCACAATCAGCCCCAGCATTTT; CDR3: CASQLDGHNQPQHF
J: TRBJ2-5; V: TRBV6-5; size: NA; D: TRBD1; DNA: TGTGCCAGCACCGATCTCAGACAGGGGCAAGAGACCCAGTACTTC; CDR3: CASTDLRQGQETQYF
J: TRBJ2-3; V: TRBV6-5; size: NA; D: TRBD1; DNA: TGTGCCAGCAGTTATACAGGGGGCGCAACAGATACGCAGTATTTT; CDR3: CASSYTGGATDTQYF
J: TRBJ2-1; V: TRBV19; size: NA; D: TRBD2; DNA: TGTGCCAGTAGCCTTCTAGCGGAGACCTACAATGAGCAGTTCTTC; CDR3: CASSLLAETYNEQFF
J: TRBJ2-7; V: TRBV2; size: NA; D: NA; DNA: TGTGCCAGCAGTGGCATCATGTACGAGCAGTACTTC; CDR3: CASSGIMYEQYF
J: TRBJ2-3; V: TRBV7-7; size: NA; D: TRBD2; DNA: TGTGCCAGCAGCTCTGGGACTAGCGGGGCAGATACGCAGTATTTT; CDR3: CASSSGTSGADTQYF
J: TRBJ2-2; V: TRBV7-9; size: NA; D: TRBD2; DNA: TGTGCCAGCAGCTCGGGACTAGCCGGGGAGCTGTTTTTT; CDR3: CASSSGLAGELFF
J: TRBJ1-2; V: TRBV4-1; size: NA; D: TRBD1; DNA: TGCGCCAGCAGCCAAATAGACAGGGAACCCTACACCTTC; CDR3: CASSQIDREPYTF
J: TRBJ2-1; V: TRBV18; size: NA; D: TRBD2; DNA: TGTGCCAGCTCACCACTACCGACTAGCGGGAGTGATGAGCAGTTCTTC; CDR3: CASSPLPTSGSDEQFF
J: TRBJ1-1; V: TRBV30; size: NA; D: NA; DNA: TGTGCCCGACGGGGGATCGACACTGAAGCTTTCTTT; CDR3: CARRGIDTEAFF
J: TRBJ2-1; V: TRBV7-3; size: NA; D: TRBD1; DNA: TGTGCCAGCAGCTTAGGGACAGGGTGGAATGAGCAGTTCTTC; CDR3: CASSLGTGWNEQFF
J: TRBJ2-6; V: TRBV7-9; size: few; D: NA; DNA: TGTGCCAGCAGCTTAGTGGATGCCGGGGCCAACGTCCTGACTTTC; CDR3: CASSLVDAGANVLTF
J: TRBJ1-1; V: TRBV19; size: NA; D: TRBD1; DNA: TGTGCCAGTAGTATAGGGACAGGGCCGGCGACTGAAGCTTTCTTT; CDR3: CASSIGTGPATEAFF
J: TRBJ2-1; V: TRBV27; size: NA; D: TRBD2; DNA: TGTGCCAGCAGTGGACTAGCGGGGGAGTACAATGAGCAGTTCTTC; CDR3: CASSGLAGEYNEQFF
J: TRBJ2-2; V: TRBV30; size: NA; D: NA; DNA: TGTGCCTGGAGTGTAATCAACACCGGGGAGCTGTTTTTT; CDR3: CAWSVINTGELFF
J: TRBJ2-1; V: TRBV7-9; size: NA; D: TRBD2; DNA: TGTGCCAGCAGCTCATCCCTAGCGGGAGGACGAAATGAGCAGTTCTTC; CDR3: CASSSSLAGGRNEQFF
J: TRBJ2-7; V: TRBV29-1; size: NA; D: NA; DNA: TGCAGCGTTGAAGATCGAGGTAGATACGAGCAGTACTTC; CDR3: CSVEDRGRYEQYF
J: TRBJ2-7; V: TRBV29-1; size: NA; D: NA; DNA: TGCAGCGTCGATGATGGAGACCACGAGCAGTACTTC; CDR3: CSVDDGDHEQYF
J: TRBJ2-7; V: TRBV2; size: NA; D: TRBD2; DNA: TGTGCCAGCAGTCCAGCGGGGGGGCATGACGAGCAGTACTTC; CDR3: CASSPAGGHDEQYF